This TCR beta chain appears in the sequencing data of a study of OX40 agonist ivuxolimab in advanced cancers. Study-level information: While on treatment, patients had intravenous ivuxolimab at 0.01 to 10 mg/kg every 2 weeks.

Drawing of blood for sampling happened at baseline, at cycle 4 day 1, and at cycle 7 day 1. The V end was cut by 6 bases, the J end by 2 bases, with 11 bases between. The CDR3 has 14 residues. CDR1 MNHEY and CDR2 SMNVEV come from the germline V gene (reference sequence). Regarding this clone: Its antigen is not known.

The method was immunoSEQ multiplex PCR; TCRdb's version includes in-frame clones alone and lacks a portion of them. Of 63,000 or so clones listed, 84% were seen once; the top ten hold approximately 8%. The study, taken as a whole, reports: CD4+ and CD8+ blood T cells expanded clonally by week 6 at 0.1 to 3.0 mg/kg. People who partly responded at 0.1-3.0 mg/kg had some of the least clonal expansion seen.

The input for sequencing was CD4+ or CD8+ T cells sorted from blood, taken in a trial of the OX40 agonist ivuxolimab. The sequence came from an adult with an advanced solid tumor such as melanoma, head and neck, liver or kidney cancer. The chain uses TRBV27 and TRBJ2-4, with D maybe TRBD2 (6 bases). The CDR3 sequence: CASRPGGTKNIQYF. In DNA, the CDR3 is TGTGCCAGCAGGCCTGGGGGGACCAAAAACATTCAGTACTTC.